A selection of T cell receptor beta chains follows, all from one sample in a study of blood T cells in healthy people across ages. MiXCR, applied by TCRdb to the 5' RACE reads, yields one record per CDR3 protein. Here the sample spans more than 800,000 distinct CDR3 sequences, more than 25% being singletons. The sequencing input was blood. Every receptor here comes from a woman of 80 years or more in good health. Each CDR3 is given with its conserved first and last residue. The order of the fields is D gene, J gene, V gene, CDR3 protein. D genes are given only for firm matches.

D: NA; J: TRBJ2-6; V: TRBV2; CDR3: CASRGRAYNSGADVLTF
D: NA; J: TRBJ1-3; V: TRBV6-6; CDR3: CASNQISGNTIYF
D: NA; J: TRBJ2-1; V: TRBV5-4; CDR3: CASSFGLYSYNEQFF
D: NA; J: TRBJ1-5; V: TRBV12-3/TRBV12-4; CDR3: CASSLRGLSNQPQHF
D: TRBD2; J: TRBJ2-1; V: TRBV7-2; CDR3: CASSSPSGGAYNEQFF
D: NA; J: TRBJ2-1; V: TRBV19; CDR3: CASSRGVGDEQFF
D: TRBD1; J: TRBJ2-7; V: TRBV6-5; CDR3: CASSPDRVGYNIRYF
D: TRBD1; J: TRBJ2-7; V: TRBV6-5; CDR3: CASRGTGNYEQYF
D: TRBD1; J: NA; V: TRBV27; CDR3: CASRRPWDSTYEQYF
D: NA; J: TRBJ1-2; V: TRBV20-1; CDR3: CSAPFRGNYGYTF
D: NA; J: TRBJ2-2; V: TRBV6-2/TRBV6-3; CDR3: CASTLGRIVTGELFF
D: TRBD1; J: TRBJ2-3; V: TRBV7-9; CDR3: CASSLAGQAGDTQYF
D: TRBD1; J: TRBJ1-2; V: TRBV7-2; CDR3: CASSPGTGGEGYGYTF
D: TRBD2; J: TRBJ2-5; V: TRBV30; CDR3: CAWSVLRTSGNQETQYF
D: TRBD1; J: TRBJ2-7; V: TRBV20-1; CDR3: CSATQGAHYYEQYF
D: NA; J: TRBJ2-1; V: TRBV7-9; CDR3: CASRIHGGGRIEQFF
D: NA; J: TRBJ1-1; V: TRBV15; CDR3: CATSRVPNRENTEAFF
D: NA; J: TRBJ2-5; V: TRBV18; CDR3: CASSPRAGVQETQYF
D: NA; J: TRBJ2-7; V: TRBV3-1; CDR3: CASEGAGDEQYF
D: NA; J: TRBJ2-1; V: TRBV11-3; CDR3: CASSGGDNEQFF
D: TRBD1; J: TRBJ2-2; V: TRBV20-1; CDR3: CSAPRQGGFGELFF
D: TRBD2; J: TRBJ2-5; V: TRBV12-3/TRBV12-4; CDR3: CASSPRRLAGGICNEQYF
D: TRBD1; J: TRBJ1-2; V: TRBV20-1; CDR3: CSARDGTDGGNYGYTF
D: NA; J: TRBJ1-3; V: TRBV9; CDR3: CASSVGEFTGNTIYF
D: NA; J: TRBJ2-1; V: TRBV20-1; CDR3: CSARDQGFNEQFF
D: NA; J: TRBJ2-3; V: TRBV20-1; CDR3: CSARAGWGGKFEKGTDTQYF
D: NA; J: TRBJ1-5; V: TRBV20-1; CDR3: CSVRGLGTSSNQPQHF
D: NA; J: TRBJ2-5; V: TRBV14; CDR3: CASSRRPSRGHQETQYF
D: NA; J: TRBJ2-7; V: TRBV6-4; CDR3: CASSDRAGSLSYEQYF
D: NA; J: TRBJ1-4; V: TRBV2; CDR3: CASLRENNEKLFF